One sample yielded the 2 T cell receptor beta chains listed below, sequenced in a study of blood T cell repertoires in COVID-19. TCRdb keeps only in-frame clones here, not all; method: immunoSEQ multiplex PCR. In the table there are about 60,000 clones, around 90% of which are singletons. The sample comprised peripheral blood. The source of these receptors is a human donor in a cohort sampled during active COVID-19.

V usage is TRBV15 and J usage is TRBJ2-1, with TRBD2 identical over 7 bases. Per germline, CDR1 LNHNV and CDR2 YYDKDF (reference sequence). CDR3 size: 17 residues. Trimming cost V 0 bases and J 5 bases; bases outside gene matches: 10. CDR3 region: CATSRDATAGVDNEQFF. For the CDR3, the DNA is TGTGCCACCAGCAGAGATGCCACCGCGGGAGTCGACAATGAGCAGTTCTTC.

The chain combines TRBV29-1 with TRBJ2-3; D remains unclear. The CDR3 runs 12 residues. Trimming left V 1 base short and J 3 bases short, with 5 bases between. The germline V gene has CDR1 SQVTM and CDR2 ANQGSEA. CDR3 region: CSVEAGTDTQYF. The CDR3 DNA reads TGCAGCGTTGAAGCGGGTACAGATACGCAGTATTTT.